This entry is about one T cell receptor (beta chain). The clone's antigen remains unknown. Base qualities are missing; no much larger clone stands one base away. TCRbeta CDR3 regions were amplified from genomic DNA by means of the immunoSEQ Assay, a bias-controlled multiplex PCR. As for how the authors treated the data: The number of nucleated cells in each sample was estimated from the amplification of reference gene primers within the assay. Sequence reads were collapsed and filtered to measure the absolute abundance of every unique TCRbeta CDR3 rearrangement. Productive Simpson clonality was computed per sample as the square root of Simpson's diversity index over productive rearrangements. This immuneACCESS table, as held by TCRdb, lists in-frame sequences with V and J called but not all clones. Of the missing ones, under half trace to an unresolved V gene in checked studies; the others have no known cause. The V and J calls and the clone size are those of that table, but D and trimming were determined from the DNA. Across this sample there are about 200,000 clones, with around four fifths seen only once. Approximately 0.97% of the sample comes from the top ten.

The data originate from a study of blood T cell repertoires in COVID-19 (dated by TCRdb to about 2020). For the wider study: Samples from collaborators originated in the United States, Italy and Spain and spanned both the acute and convalescent phases of COVID-19. The prospective study material was composed of cDNA or gDNA derived from T cells, B-cell-depleted T cells, or PBMCs. Subjects who had been exposed to COVID-19, were actively infected with it, or had recovered from it provided the deeply sampled blood TCRbeta repertoires that made up the dataset. The repertoires were released in a freely available public database intended as a resource for research on the immune response to SARS-CoV-2. The samples were drawn from two sources: the first 160 participants of the ongoing ImmuneRACE study, and approximately 1,300 subjects contributed by 6 global collaborators. A de-identified subject ID, COVID-19 status, age in years and sex were almost always included in the sample metadata. Where available, HLA class I and class II types were obtained from metadata supplied by the sample provider rather than from assay-based typing.

The investigation overall reported the following: The amount of clinical and demographic metadata varied by source and participant and was provided uncurated.

One collaborating source in Seattle enrolled patients during active infection and followed them longitudinally through the course of disease. Whole blood was collected in K2EDTA tubes by collaborating institutions according to the institutions' own protocols. For TCRbeta analysis, collaborators shipped samples as frozen whole blood, isolated PBMCs, or DNA extracted from either of those sample types. The sample was peripheral blood. The receptor comes from a man aged 55 to 70 with COVID-19, enrolled during active disease.

This receptor carries the CDR3 CASSAGTSYNEQFF. The DNA sequence is given as TGTGCCAGCAGCGCCGGGACAAGTTACAATGAGCAGTTCTTC. The rearrangement combines TRBV7-3 with TRBJ2-1; the best D guess is TRBD1, with 6 bases matching. The germline V gene sets CDR1 to SGHTA and CDR2 to FQGTGA. The CDR3, from cysteine to phenylalanine, totals 14 residues. The CDR3 DNA has 42 bases and is translated from base 1. Deletion took 5 bases off V and 4 bases off J, with a span of 12 bases between the germline ends.